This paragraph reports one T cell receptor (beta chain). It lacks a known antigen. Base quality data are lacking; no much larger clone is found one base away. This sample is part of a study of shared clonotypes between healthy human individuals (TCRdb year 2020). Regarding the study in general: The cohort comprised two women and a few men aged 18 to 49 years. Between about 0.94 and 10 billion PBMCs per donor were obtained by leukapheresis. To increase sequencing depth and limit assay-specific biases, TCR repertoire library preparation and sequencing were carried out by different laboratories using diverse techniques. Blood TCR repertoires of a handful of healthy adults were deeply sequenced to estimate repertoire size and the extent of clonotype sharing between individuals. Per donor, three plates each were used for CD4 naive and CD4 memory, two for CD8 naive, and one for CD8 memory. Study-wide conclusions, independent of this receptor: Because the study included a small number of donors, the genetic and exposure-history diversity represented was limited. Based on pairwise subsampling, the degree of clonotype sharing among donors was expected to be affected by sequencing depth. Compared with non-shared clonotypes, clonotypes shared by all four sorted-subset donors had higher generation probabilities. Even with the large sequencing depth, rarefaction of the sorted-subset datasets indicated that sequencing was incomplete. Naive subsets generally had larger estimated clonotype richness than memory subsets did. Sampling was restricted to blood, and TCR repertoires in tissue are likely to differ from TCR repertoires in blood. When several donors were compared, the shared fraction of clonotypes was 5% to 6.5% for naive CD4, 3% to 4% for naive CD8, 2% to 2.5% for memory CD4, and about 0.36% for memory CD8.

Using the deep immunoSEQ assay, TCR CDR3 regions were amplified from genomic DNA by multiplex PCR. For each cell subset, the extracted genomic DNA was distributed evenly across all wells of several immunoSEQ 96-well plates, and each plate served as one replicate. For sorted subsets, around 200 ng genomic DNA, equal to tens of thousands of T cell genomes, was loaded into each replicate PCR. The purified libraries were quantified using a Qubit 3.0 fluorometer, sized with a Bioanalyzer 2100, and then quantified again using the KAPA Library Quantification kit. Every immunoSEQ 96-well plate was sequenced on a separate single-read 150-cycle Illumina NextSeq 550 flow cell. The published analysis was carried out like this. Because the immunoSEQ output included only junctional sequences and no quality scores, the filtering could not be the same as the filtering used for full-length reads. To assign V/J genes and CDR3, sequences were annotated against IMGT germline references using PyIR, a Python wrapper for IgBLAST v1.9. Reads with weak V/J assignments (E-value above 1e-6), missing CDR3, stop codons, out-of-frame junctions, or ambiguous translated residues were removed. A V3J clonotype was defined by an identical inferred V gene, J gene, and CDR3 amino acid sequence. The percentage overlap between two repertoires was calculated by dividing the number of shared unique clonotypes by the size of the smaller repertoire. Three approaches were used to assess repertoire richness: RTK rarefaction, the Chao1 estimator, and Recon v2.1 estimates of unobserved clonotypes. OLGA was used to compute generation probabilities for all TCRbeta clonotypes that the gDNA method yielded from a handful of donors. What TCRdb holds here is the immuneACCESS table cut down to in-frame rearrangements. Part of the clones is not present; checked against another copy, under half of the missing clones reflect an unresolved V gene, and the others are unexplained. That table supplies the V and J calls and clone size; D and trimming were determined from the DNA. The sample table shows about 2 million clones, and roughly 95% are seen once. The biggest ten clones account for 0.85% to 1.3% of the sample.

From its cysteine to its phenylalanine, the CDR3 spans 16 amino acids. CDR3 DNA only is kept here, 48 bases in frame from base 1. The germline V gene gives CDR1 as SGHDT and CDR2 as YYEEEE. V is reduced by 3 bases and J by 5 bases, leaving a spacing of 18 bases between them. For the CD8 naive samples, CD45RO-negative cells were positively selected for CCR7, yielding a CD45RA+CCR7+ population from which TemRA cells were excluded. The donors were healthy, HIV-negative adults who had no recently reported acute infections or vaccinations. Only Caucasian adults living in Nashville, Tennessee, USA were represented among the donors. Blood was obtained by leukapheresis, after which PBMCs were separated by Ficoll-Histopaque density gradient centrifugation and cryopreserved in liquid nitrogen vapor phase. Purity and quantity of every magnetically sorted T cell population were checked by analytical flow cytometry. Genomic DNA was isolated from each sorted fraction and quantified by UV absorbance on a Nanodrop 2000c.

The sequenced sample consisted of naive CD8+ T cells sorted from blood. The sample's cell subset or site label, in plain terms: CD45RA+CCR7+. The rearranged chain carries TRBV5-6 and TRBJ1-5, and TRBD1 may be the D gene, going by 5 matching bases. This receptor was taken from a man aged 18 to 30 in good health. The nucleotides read TGTGCCAGCAGCTACATGACCCAGGGAGCGGATCAGCCCCAGCATTTT. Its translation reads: CASSYMTQGADQPQHF.